This T cell receptor beta chain was recorded in a study of molecular identifiers for immune sequencing clone quantification. Whole-study findings and limits: Single-cell amounts of spiked Jurkat TCR RNA were reportedly detectable among some 1 million naive cells.

Preparation methods for the bulk TCR libraries were those previously described, with listed TCR primers. A single record per CDR3 protein comes from TCRdb applying MiXCR to the PCR reads. The sample holds around 89,000 distinct CDR3 sequences; around 20% are singletons and the top ten take around 0.88%. This clonotype has at least ten counts. Its target is not known. CDR3 length equals 15 residues. CDR1 and CDR2 from the germline V gene are LGHNT and FRNRAP. J lost 5 bases, V lost 8 bases, and 9 bases had no gene match. Sequenced: naive CD8+ T cells from blood, with Jurkat cell RNA spiked in. The subset is: FACS-sorted CD8+CD4-CCR7+CD45RA+ naive T cells. The chain recombines TRBV12-5 with TRBJ2-2; 9 nucleotides line up with TRBD2. This TCR was recovered from a human donor in good health. Some libraries in this study had Jurkat cell RNA spiked in. Written as DNA, the CDR3 is TGTGCTAGTAGCGGGGGGACAGTGGAAACCGGGGAGCTGTTTTTT. The encoded protein is CASSGGTVETGELFF.